The text below deals with one T cell receptor (beta chain). Its antigen is currently unknown. The data belong to a study of vaccination effects on CD4 cells after COVID-19. Study-level results: Healthy vaccinees showed cross-reactivity with common cold coronaviruses in only 1 of 255 vaccine-induced clones.

TCRdb keeps only in-frame clones here, not all; method: immunoSEQ multiplex PCR. Found here are 73,000 or so clones, more than 60% of them singletons; the top ten hold over 9.5%. V lost 6 bases, J lost 4 bases, and 13 bases lay in between. CDR3 size: 14 residues. Germline V gene data show CDR1 as LNHDA and CDR2 as SQIVND (reference sequence). Before sequencing took place, the ViraFEST assay used viral peptide pools to expand antigen-specific CD4+ T cells. A roughly 10-day culture period preceded the isolation of CD4+ T cells. Having tested negative for nucleocapsid antibodies, the vaccine recipients showed no prior SARS-CoV-2 infection. IL-2 medium supplanted half the medium on days 3 and 7.

This clonotype was obtained from a human donor who received a COVID-19 vaccine. V usage is TRBV19 and J usage is TRBJ1-3; D is uncertain. The input for sequencing was CD4+ T cells from PBMCs cultured with SARS-CoV-2 spike peptides, taken before COVID-19 vaccination. CDR3 DNA: TGTGCCAGTAGCCCGCAGAATCTGGGAAACACCATATATTTT. Translating it yields CASSPQNLGNTIYF.